Listed below are T cell receptor beta chains from one sample, sequenced in a study of blood T cell repertoires in COVID-19. Profiling relied on immunoSEQ multiplex PCR, and the TCRdb table lists in-frame clones only, not all of them. The data show some 180,000 clones, with roughly 84% seen just once and about a tenth held by the top ten. Sequencing was done on a sample of peripheral blood. These receptor sequences come from a man in his 70s with active or convalescent COVID-19. CDR3s include the opening cysteine and the closing phenylalanine or tryptophan. The size field is filled for only some rows; it gives once, few, many or a size class.

TRBV29-1	.	TRBJ2-2	CSVQYRQGNTGELFF
TRBV30	.	TRBJ1-5	CAWSLVRGNQPQHF
TRBV6-2/TRBV6-3	.	TRBJ1-1	CASSQNPRGEAFF
TRBV19	.	TRBJ1-4	CASSMDRVTNEKLFF
TRBV11-2	few	TRBJ2-3	CASRPNLATITDTQYF
TRBV19	.	TRBJ1-5	CASKDGRQPQHF
TRBV6-5	.	TRBJ2-2	CASLGLAGVTGELFF
TRBV5-1	.	TRBJ2-5	CASSLGDRDGETQYF
TRBV2	.	TRBJ2-7	CASSDAGGGAGEQYF
TRBV18	.	TRBJ2-7	CASSRQSSYEQYF
TRBV6-5	once	TRBJ2-1	CASSLTAAAYNEQFF